The present TCR beta chain was sequenced within a study of shared clonotypes between healthy human individuals. Germline lookup yields CDR1 SGHRS and CDR2 YFSETQ. Trimming stripped 1 base from V and 1 base from J, with 14 bases between. CDR3 size: 16 residues. Execution of the assay was at deep level. Each unsorted PBMC replicate got 300 ng genomic DNA, around 30,000 genomes. Produced via immunoSEQ multiplex PCR; TCRdb's table is partial and in-frame only. The data show some 510,000 clones, around 74% seen once. The receptor was isolated from a woman aged 40-49 years in good health. Some clones in this sample may be carry-over from other donors' samples. The sample was PBMCs. V is TRBV5-1 and J is TRBJ2-5; D unresolved. CDR3 coding DNA: TGCGCCAGCAGCTTGTCTTCGACTGGCGCCCAAGAGACCCAGTACTTC. This sequence encodes CASSLSSTGAQETQYF.